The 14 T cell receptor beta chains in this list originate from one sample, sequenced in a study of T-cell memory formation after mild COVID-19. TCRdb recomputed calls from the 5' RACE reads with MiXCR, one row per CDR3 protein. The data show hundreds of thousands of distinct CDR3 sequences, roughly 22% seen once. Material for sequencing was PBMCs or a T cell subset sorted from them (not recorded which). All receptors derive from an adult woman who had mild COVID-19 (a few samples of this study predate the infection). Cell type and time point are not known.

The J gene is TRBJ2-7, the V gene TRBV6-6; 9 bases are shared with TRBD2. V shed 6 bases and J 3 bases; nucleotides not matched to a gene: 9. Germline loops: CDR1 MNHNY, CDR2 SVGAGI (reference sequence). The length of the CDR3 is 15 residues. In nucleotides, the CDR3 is TGTGCCAGCAGACAGGGGCTAGCGGGGAACTACGAGCAGTACTTC. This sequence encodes CASRQGLAGNYEQYF.

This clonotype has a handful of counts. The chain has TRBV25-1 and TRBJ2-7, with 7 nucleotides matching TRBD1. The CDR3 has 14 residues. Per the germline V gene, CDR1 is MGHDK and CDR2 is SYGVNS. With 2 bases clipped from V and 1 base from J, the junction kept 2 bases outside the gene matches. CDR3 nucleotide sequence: TGTGCCAGCAGTGAACCAGGGGGATCCTACGAGCAGTACTTC. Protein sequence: CASSEPGGSYEQYF.

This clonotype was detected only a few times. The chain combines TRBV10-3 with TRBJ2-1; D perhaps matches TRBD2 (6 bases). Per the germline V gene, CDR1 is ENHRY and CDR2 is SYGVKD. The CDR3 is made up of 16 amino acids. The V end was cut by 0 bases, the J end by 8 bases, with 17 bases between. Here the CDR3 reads CAISESLAVPLDEQFF. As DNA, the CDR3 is TGTGCCATCAGTGAGTCGTTAGCGGTCCCCCTGGATGAGCAGTTCTTC.

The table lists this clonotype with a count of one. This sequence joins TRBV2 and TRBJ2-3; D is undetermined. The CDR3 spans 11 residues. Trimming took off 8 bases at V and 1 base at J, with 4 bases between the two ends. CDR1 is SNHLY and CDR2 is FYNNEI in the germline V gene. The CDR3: CASCCTDTQYF. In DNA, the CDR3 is TGTGCCAGCTGCTGCACAGATACGCAGTATTTT.

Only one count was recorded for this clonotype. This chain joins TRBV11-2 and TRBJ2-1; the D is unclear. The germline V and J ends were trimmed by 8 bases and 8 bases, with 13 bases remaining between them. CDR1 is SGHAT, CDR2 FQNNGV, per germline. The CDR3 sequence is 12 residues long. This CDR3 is CASSHSRHEQFF. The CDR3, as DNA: TGTGCCAGCTCACACTCGAGGCATGAGCAGTTCTTC.

DNA for the CDR3: TGTGCCAGCAGCTCCGCTTTGGGGACGACCCGGTCTAACTATGGCTACACCTTC. Translating gives CASSSALGTTRSNYGYTF. The chain links TRBV11-3 to TRBJ1-2, with D possibly TRBD1 on 5 matching bases. The CDR3 runs 18 residues. In germline, CDR1 is SGHNT, CDR2 YENEEA. The germline V and J ends were trimmed by 4 bases and 0 bases, with 21 bases remaining between them.

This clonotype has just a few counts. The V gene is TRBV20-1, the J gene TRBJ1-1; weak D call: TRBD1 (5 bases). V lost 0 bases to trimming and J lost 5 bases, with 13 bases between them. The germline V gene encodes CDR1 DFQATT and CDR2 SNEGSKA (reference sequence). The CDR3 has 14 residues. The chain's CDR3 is CSAREPDSLTEAFF. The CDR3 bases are TGCAGTGCTAGAGAACCCGACAGCTTAACTGAAGCTTTCTTT.

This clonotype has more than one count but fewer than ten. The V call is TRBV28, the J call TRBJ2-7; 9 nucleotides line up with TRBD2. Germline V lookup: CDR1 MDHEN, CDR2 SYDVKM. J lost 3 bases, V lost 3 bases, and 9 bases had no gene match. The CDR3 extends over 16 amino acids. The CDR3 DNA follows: TGTGCCAGCAGTTTCTCCCTAGCGGGACTCCACTACGAGCAGTACTTC. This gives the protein CASSFSLAGLHYEQYF.

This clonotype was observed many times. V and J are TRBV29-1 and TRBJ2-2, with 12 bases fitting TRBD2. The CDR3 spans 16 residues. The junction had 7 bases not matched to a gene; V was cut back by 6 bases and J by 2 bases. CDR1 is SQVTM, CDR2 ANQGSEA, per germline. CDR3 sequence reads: CSVTPLAGGNTGELFF. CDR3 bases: TGCAGCGTGACCCCACTAGCGGGGGGAAACACCGGGGAGCTGTTTTTT.

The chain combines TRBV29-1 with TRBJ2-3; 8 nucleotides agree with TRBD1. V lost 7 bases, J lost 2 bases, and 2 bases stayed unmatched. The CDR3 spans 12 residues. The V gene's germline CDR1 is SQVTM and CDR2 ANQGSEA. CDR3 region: CSGTGSTDTQYF. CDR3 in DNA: TGCAGCGGGACAGGGTCCACAGATACGCAGTATTTT.

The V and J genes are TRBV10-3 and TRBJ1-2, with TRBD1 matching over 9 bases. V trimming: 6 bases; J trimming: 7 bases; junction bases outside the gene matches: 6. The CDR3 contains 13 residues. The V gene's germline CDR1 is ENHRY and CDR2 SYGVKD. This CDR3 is CAIRSGQGVGYTF. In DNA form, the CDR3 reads TGTGCCATCAGGTCGGGACAGGGAGTTGGCTACACCTTC.

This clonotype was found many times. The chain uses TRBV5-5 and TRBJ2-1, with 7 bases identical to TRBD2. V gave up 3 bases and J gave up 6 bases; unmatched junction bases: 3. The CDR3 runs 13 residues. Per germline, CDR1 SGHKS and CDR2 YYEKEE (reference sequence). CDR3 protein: CASSSGGFNEQFF. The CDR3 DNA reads TGTGCCAGCAGCTCGGGAGGCTTCAATGAGCAGTTCTTC. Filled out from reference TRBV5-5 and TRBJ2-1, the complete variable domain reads DAGVTQSPTHLIKTRGQQVTLRCSPISGHKSVSWYQQVLGQGPQFIFQYYEKEERGRGNFPDRFSARQFPNYSSELNVNALLLGDSALYLCASSSGGFNEQFFGPGTRLTVL.

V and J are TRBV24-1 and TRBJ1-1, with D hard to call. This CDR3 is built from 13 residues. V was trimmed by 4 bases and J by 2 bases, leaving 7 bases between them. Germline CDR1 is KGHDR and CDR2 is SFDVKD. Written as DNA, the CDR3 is TGTGCCACCAGTGAGGGAGGCAACACTGAAGCTTTCTTT. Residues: CATSEGGNTEAFF.

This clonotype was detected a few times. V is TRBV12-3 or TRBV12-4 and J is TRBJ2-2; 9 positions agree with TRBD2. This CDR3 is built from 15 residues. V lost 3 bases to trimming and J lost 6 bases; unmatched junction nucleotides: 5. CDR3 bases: TGTGCCAGCAGTTTCGCAGGCGGGGGGGCCGGGGAGCTGTTTTTT. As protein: CASSFAGGGAGELFF.